This T cell receptor (beta chain) emerged from a study of CD8 T cells in Susac syndrome. The table lists this clonotype with a count of one. A quantity of roughly 0.5 to 1 ug RNA underwent reverse transcription using random hexamers. TCRdb independently ran MiXCR on the immunoSEQ multiplex PCR reads; one entry per CDR3 protein. This sample has over 100,000 distinct CDR3 sequences, with roughly 91% found just once. V was cut by 2 bases and J by 0 bases, with 14 bases left in between. This CDR3 comprises 17 residues. Germline CDR1 and CDR2: KGHSH and LQKENI. The sequence was collected from a human donor in good health. V is TRBV18 and J is TRBJ1-3; D not certain. Sample: CD4+ T cells from PBMCs. The CDR3 sequence: CASSPIEPLSSGNTIYF. The CDR3 region has the DNA TGTGCCAGCTCACCAATTGAACCCTTGAGCTCTGGAAACACCATATATTTT.